Below, 19 T cell receptor beta chains from the same sample are listed, as sequenced in a study of blood T cell repertoires in COVID-19. Measured with immunoSEQ multiplex PCR; TCRdb has only the in-frame clones, and not every one. The data hold approximately 85,000 clones, with just over 85% observed a single time. The specimen sequenced was peripheral blood. These receptors came from a man aged 45-65 years with active or convalescent COVID-19.

In this sample, this clone turned up once. The genes are TRBV9 and TRBJ1-2, with D perhaps TRBD1 (5 bases). In germline, CDR1 is SGDLS, CDR2 YYNGEE. The CDR3 has 13 residues. The V end was cut by 3 bases, the J end by 10 bases, with 16 bases between. In nucleotides, the CDR3 is TGTGCCAGCAGCGAAGGGGAGGTTCCTGCCTACACCTTC. Protein product: CASSEGEVPAYTF. Variable domain in full (rest from reference TRBV9 and TRBJ1-2): DSGVTQTPKHLITATGQRVTLRCSPRSGDLSVYWYQQSLDQGLQFLIQYYNGEERAKGNILERFSAQQFPDLHSELNLSSLELGDSALYFCASSEGEVPAYTFGSGTRLTVV.

This clone has more than one count but fewer than ten. The chain joins TRBV7-7 to TRBJ2-2, with D maybe TRBD1 (5 bases). The CDR3 covers 16 residues. V was shortened by 5 bases and J by 4 bases, with 17 bases between the two germline ends. The V gene's germline CDR1 is SSHAT and CDR2 FNYEAQ (reference sequence). The CDR3 region has the DNA TGTGCCAGCAGCCCTGGGGCGACAGAGAGCACCGGGGAGCTGTTTTTT. Translation gives CASSPGATESTGELFF.

This chain connects TRBV12-3 or TRBV12-4 to TRBJ2-3; D may be TRBD2 (6 bases). The CDR3 extends over 13 amino acids. V was cut by 6 bases and J by 2 bases, with 9 bases left in between. The CDR3 loop reads CASSRDFTDTQYF. The CDR3 DNA follows: TGTGCCAGCAGCCGGGACTTCACAGATACGCAGTATTTT.

This sequence joins TRBV4-1 and TRBJ2-5; D is possibly TRBD1 (6 bases). CDR1 and CDR2 (germline): MGHRA, YSYEKL. This CDR3 comprises 14 residues. The ends were cut back, 0 bases at V and 4 bases at J, with 9 bases in the middle. CDR3 sequence (DNA): TGCGCCAGCAGCCAAGATGCCAGGGGAGAGACCCAGTACTTC. As protein: CASSQDARGETQYF.

The chain uses TRBV6-5 and TRBJ2-5; tentative D call: TRBD1 (6 bases). Germline CDR1 reads MNHEY; CDR2 reads SVGAGI. CDR3 length equals 15 residues. V lost 8 bases and J 3 bases, leaving 19 bases between the germline ends. In DNA form, the CDR3 reads TGTGCCAGCTCATTGGACAGTACACTTGAAGAGACCCAGTACTTC. Translated: CASSLDSTLEETQYF.

J is TRBJ1-2 and V is TRBV19; 7 positions agree with TRBD1. The V gene end was trimmed by 3 bases and the J gene end by 4 bases; junction bases not matched to a gene: 8. CDR1 is LNHDA and CDR2 is SQIVND in the germline V gene (reference sequence). The CDR3 has 15 amino acids. CDR3 residues: CASSIPRSGGYGYTF. Written as DNA, the CDR3 is TGTGCCAGTAGTATCCCCCGGTCAGGGGGCTATGGCTACACCTTC.

This chain joins TRBV18 and TRBJ1-4; TRBD1 matches at 7 bases. Germline-derived CDR1 and CDR2 are KGHSH and LQKENI. The ends lost 6 bases at V and 8 bases at J; junction bases unmatched: 15. CDR3 length: 16 residues. The CDR3 reads CASSSNSGTAREKLFF. In DNA form, the CDR3 reads TGTGCCAGCTCGTCTAACTCCGGGACAGCCCGCGAAAAACTGTTTTTT. Drawing the rest from reference TRBV18 and TRBJ1-4, the complete variable domain is NAGVMQNPRHLVRRRGQEARLRCSPMKGHSHVYWYRQLPEEGLKFMVYLQKENIIDESGMPKERFSAEFPKEGPSILRIQQVVRGDSAAYFCASSSNSGTAREKLFFGSGTQLSVL.

This chain connects TRBV5-5 to TRBJ2-7; the D gene is possibly TRBD1 (6 bases). This CDR3 has 16 amino acids. CDR1 is SGHKS, CDR2 YYEKEE, per germline (reference sequence). Trimming stripped 1 base from V and 3 bases from J, with 17 bases between. Here the CDR3 reads CASSLRTAGVVYEQYF. The CDR3, as DNA: TGTGCCAGCAGCTTGCGAACGGCAGGGGTTGTCTACGAGCAGTACTTC.

In DNA, the CDR3 is TGTGCCAGCAGCCCCCGGACAGGGGCGAGTCTGTACTTC. Amino acid sequence: CASSPRTGASLYF. The rearrangement joins TRBV11-1 to TRBJ2-7; 9 positions match TRBD1. This CDR3 region has 13 residues. Trimming took 5 bases from V and 12 from J; bases not matched to a gene: 11. Looked up from germline, CDR1 is SGHAT and CDR2 is FQDESV (reference sequence).

V usage is TRBV11-3 and J usage is TRBJ1-5; tentative D call: TRBD1 (5 bases). CDR1 is SGHNT and CDR2 is YENEEA in the germline V gene. The CDR3 has 19 amino acids. Trimming removed 5 bases at V and 0 bases at J, with 23 bases between. The CDR3 is CASSTEGRNGGPSNQPQHF. CDR3 DNA sequence: TGTGCCAGCAGCACGGAGGGACGCAATGGGGGTCCTAGCAATCAGCCCCAGCATTTT.

The chain links TRBV24-1 to TRBJ2-6, with TRBD2 matching over 7 bases. Germline CDR1 reads KGHDR; CDR2 reads SFDVKD. V dropped 2 bases and J dropped 3; count of bases not matched to a gene: 6. The CDR3 is made up of 17 amino acids. CDR3 sequence reads: CATSDWGGSRGANVLTF. The CDR3 nucleotides are TGTGCCACCAGTGATTGGGGGGGGTCCCGTGGGGCCAACGTCCTGACTTTC.

V and J are TRBV3-1 (or the pseudogene TRBV3-2) and TRBJ1-2; D is ambiguous. Germline V gene sequence: CDR1 LGHDT, CDR2 YNNKEL (reference sequence). The CDR3 consists of 14 residues. V lost 0 bases, J lost 9 bases, and 14 bases lay in between. DNA for the CDR3: TGTGCCAGCAGCCAAGATTTCGCAGAGGATCGCTACACCTTC. It encodes CASSQDFAEDRYTF.

The V and J genes are TRBV25-1 and TRBJ1-2; the match to TRBD1 covers 7 bases. J was trimmed by 6 bases and V by 0 bases; bases with no gene match: 10. This CDR3 has 16 residues. Germline V gives CDR1 MGHDK, CDR2 SYGVNS. CDR3 in amino acids: CASSEYSQGVIDGYTF. CDR3 nucleotide sequence: TGTGCCAGCAGTGAATATTCCCAGGGGGTTATCGATGGCTACACCTTC.

This clone occurred a few times. DNA of the CDR3: TGTGCCAGCAGCTTTGCGGAAAACACTGAAGCTTTCTTT. Protein: CASSFAENTEAFF. This chain joins TRBV7-9 and TRBJ1-1; unclear D gene. V was clipped by 3 bases and J by 2 bases, with 7 bases between them. The germline gives CDR1 SEHNR, CDR2 FQNEAQ (reference sequence). The CDR3 runs 13 residues.

The genes are TRBV5-5 and TRBJ1-2; D is undetermined. The CDR3 contains 14 residues. V lost 0 bases to trimming and J lost 2 bases, with 8 bases between them. Per germline, CDR1 SGHKS and CDR2 YYEKEE (reference sequence). The CDR3 here is CASSLASGNYGYTF. CDR3 coding DNA: TGTGCCAGCAGCTTGGCGTCAGGAAACTATGGCTACACCTTC.

The chain combines TRBV11-2 with TRBJ1-1; D call uncertain. CDR3 length equals 15 residues. The germline V gene has CDR1 SGHAT and CDR2 FQNNGV. V was pared by 4 bases and J by 2 bases, with 14 bases between. The CDR3 coding sequence is TGTGCCAGCAGCTCCGAGATAGCATCTAACACTGAAGCTTTCTTT. It specifies CASSSEIASNTEAFF.

This chain connects TRBV19 to TRBJ1-2; 7 positions agree with TRBD1. The CDR3 covers 16 residues. V shed 10 bases and J 0 bases; nucleotides not matched to a gene: 14. Germline V CDR1 and CDR2: LNHDA, SQIVND (reference sequence). CDR3 amino acids: CAIRTNSGQTNYGYTF. DNA for the CDR3: TGTGCCATACGGACAAACTCGGGACAGACTAACTATGGCTACACCTTC.

V is TRBV6-2 or TRBV6-3 and J is TRBJ2-5; 14 bases fit TRBD2. This CDR3 is 16 amino acids long. Losses at the gene ends were 6 bases for V and 2 bases for J; bases not matched to a gene: 5. In germline, CDR1 is MNHEY, CDR2 SVGEGT. This CDR3 is CASSIGLAGGQETQYF. CDR3 DNA: TGTGCCAGCAGCATCGGACTAGCGGGGGGACAAGAGACCCAGTACTTC.

The V and J genes are TRBV6-5 and TRBJ2-7; 9 bases are shared with TRBD2. Per the germline V gene, CDR1 is MNHEY and CDR2 is SVGAGI. This CDR3 comprises 16 residues. V lost 2 bases and J lost 8; bases outside the gene matches: 13. Written as DNA, the CDR3 is TGTGCCAGCAGTTACGGGGCTAGCGGGGCACCTACGCAGCAGTACTTC. It codes for CASSYGASGAPTQQYF.